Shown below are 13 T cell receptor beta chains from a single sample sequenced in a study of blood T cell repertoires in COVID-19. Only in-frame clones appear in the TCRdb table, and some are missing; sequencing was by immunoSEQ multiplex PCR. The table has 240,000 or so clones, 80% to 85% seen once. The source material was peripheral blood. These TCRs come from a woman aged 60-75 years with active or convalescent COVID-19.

The CDR3 sequence: CASSIVGQGGQPQHF. CDR3 bases: TGTGCCAGTAGTATAGTGGGCCAGGGAGGACAGCCCCAGCATTTT. The rearrangement links TRBV19 to TRBJ1-5, with D tentatively TRBD1 (5 bases). This CDR3 comprises 15 residues. Looked up from germline, CDR1 is LNHDA and CDR2 is SQIVND (reference sequence). The V end lost 1 base, the J end lost 7 bases, and 14 bases lay between the germline ends.

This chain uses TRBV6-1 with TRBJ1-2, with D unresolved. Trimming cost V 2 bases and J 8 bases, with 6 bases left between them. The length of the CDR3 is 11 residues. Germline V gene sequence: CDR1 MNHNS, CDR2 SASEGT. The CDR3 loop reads CASSESLGYTF. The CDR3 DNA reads TGTGCCAGCAGTGAATCCCTGGGCTACACCTTC.

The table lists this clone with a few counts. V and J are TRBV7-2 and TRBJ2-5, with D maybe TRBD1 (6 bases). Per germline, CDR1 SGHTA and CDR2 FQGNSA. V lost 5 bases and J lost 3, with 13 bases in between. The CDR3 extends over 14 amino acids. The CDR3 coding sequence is TGTGCCAGCAGCCCCCCGGACAGAAAAGAGACCCAGTACTTC. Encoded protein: CASSPPDRKETQYF.

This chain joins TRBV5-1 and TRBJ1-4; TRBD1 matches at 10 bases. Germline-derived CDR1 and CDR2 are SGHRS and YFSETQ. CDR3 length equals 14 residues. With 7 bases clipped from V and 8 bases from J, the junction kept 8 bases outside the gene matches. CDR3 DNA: TGCGCCAGCCAAAGGACAGGGGGAAGCGAAAAACTGTTTTTT. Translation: CASQRTGGSEKLFF.

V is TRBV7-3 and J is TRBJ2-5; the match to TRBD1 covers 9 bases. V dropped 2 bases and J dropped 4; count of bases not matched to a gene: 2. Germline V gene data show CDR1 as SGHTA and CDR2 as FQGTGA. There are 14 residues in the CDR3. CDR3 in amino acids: CASSLSGQGETQYF. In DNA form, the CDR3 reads TGTGCCAGCAGCTTATCGGGACAGGGAGAGACCCAGTACTTC.

CDR3 DNA: TGTGCCAGTAGTATAGTGGGCCTCATCGACTATGGCTACACCTTC. It codes for CASSIVGLIDYGYTF. The chain is built from TRBV19 and TRBJ1-2; D is unresolved. The CDR3 is 15 residues long. The germline V gene has CDR1 LNHDA and CDR2 SQIVND (reference sequence). Deletions cut 1 base from V and 3 bases from J, with 12 bases between.

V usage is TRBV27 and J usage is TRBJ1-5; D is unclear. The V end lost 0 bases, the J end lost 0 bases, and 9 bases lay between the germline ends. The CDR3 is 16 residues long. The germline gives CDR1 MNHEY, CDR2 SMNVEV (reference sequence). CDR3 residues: CASSLSGSNSNQPQHF. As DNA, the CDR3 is TGTGCCAGCAGTTTATCCGGGTCTAATAGCAATCAGCCCCAGCATTTT.

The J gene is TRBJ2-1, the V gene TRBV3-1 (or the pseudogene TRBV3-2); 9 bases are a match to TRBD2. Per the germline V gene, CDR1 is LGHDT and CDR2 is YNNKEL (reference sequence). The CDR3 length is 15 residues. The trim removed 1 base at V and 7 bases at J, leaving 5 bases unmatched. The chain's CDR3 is CASSQASGAFNEQFF. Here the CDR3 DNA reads TGTGCCAGCAGCCAAGCTAGCGGGGCCTTTAATGAGCAGTTCTTC.

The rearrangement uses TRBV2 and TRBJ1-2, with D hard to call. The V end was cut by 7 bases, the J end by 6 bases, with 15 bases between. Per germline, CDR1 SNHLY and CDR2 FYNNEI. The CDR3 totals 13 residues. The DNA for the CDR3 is TGTGCCAGCACCTACGGGGAGTTTGATGGCTACACCTTC. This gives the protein CASTYGEFDGYTF.

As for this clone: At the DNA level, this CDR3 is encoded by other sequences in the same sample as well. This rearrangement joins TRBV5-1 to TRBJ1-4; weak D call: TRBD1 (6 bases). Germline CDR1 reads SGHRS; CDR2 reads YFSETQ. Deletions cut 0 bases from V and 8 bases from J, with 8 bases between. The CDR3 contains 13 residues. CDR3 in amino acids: CASSLGQGEKLFF. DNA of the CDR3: TGCGCCAGCAGCTTGGGGCAGGGGGAAAAACTGTTTTTT. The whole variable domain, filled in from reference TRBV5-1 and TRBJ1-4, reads KAGVTQTPRYLIKTRGQQVTLSCSPISGHRSVSWYQQTPGQGLQFLFEYFSETQRNKGNFPGRFSGRQFSNSRSEMNVSTLELGDSALYLCASSLGQGEKLFFGSGTQLSVL.

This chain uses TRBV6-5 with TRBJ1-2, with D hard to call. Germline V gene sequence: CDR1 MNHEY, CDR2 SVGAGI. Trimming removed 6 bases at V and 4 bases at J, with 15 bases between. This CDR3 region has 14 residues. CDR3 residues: CASREPIPPYGYTF. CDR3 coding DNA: TGTGCCAGCAGGGAGCCCATCCCTCCCTATGGCTACACCTTC.

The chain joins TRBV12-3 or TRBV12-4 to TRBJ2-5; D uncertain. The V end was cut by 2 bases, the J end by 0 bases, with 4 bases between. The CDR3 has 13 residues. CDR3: CASSLQDQETQYF. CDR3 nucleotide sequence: TGTGCCAGCAGTTTACAGGACCAAGAGACCCAGTACTTC.

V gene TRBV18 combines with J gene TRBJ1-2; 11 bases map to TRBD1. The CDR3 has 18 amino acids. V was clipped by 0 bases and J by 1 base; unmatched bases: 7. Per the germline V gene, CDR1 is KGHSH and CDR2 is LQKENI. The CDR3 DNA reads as TGTGCCAGCTCACCACCCGGACAGGGGGCCCTATTTAACTATGGCTACACCTTC. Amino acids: CASSPPGQGALFNYGYTF.